This TCR beta chain was found in a study of cytomegalovirus exposure and HLA in healthy donors (dated by TCRdb to about 2017). In terms of the full investigation: In an earlier analysis of 587 of the donors, 250 to 350 Gb of sequence data and approximately 120 million unique TCR beta sequences from about 190 million T cells were reported. A separate validation cohort of more than 100 different subjects was used in addition to the approximately 610-subject first cohort. The study was designed to test whether signatures of past pathogen exposure could be identified by cataloging public T cell receptors. Among about 400 genotyped donors of the cohort, an average of roughly 230,000 unique TCR beta nucleotide sequences was sequenced per donor, of which roughly 17% were non-productive. A handful of DR-DQ haplotypes were handled as single units for association and clustering because linkage in the cohort was strong. In an earlier analysis of a few hundred of the donors, high-throughput TCR beta sequencing was used to judge whether each TCR beta V gene segment behaved as functional or pseudogenic. A later genetic analysis used genome-wide SNP genotypes for 398 of the 666 donors, treating that subset as a discovery cohort. All discovery cohort repertoires had been generated on a single sequencing platform. An early release covering roughly 600 HLA-typed donors comprised around 300 gigabases of sequencing data and about 90 million unique TCR sequences. Typing coverage differed by locus: A, B, C, DRB1 and DQB1 were typed in about 620-640 donors, DQA1 in around 500, DPA1 in 600 to 610, and DPB1 in 450 to 480. The study used immunosequencing to profile the T cell repertoires of 670 or so subjects and linked those repertoires to cytomegalovirus serostatus. To predict cytomegalovirus infection status, the study combined high-throughput TCR immunosequencing, statistical association of individual TCRs with disease status, and machine learning. Alongside the repertoire data, information on donor age, sex, ethnicity and CMV serostatus was compiled. In the later analysis, no new phenotypic data were used to find candidate immune exposures; instead, reliance was placed on TCR beta sequences and their occurrence across donors. Both class I and class II loci were covered by HLA typing, at four-digit resolution. Of the 350 to 450 genotyped donors, roughly 80% fell in the genetic ancestry cluster associated with self-reported Caucasian donors. A later analysis re-examined previously published TCR beta repertoires from 600 to 700 donors and added high-resolution HLA genotyping to investigate patterns of TCR occurrence. Results and caveats for the whole study, not just this receptor: The only immune exposure information available for the cohort was CMV serostatus. Correlated functional status among segregating V segments might reflect linkage disequilibrium, but an unknown experimental factor could not be ruled out. A cluster of highly shared sequence variants was judged likely to represent a technical artifact of the sequencing pipeline. The cohort was sequenced for TCR beta chains only, and without alpha or paired-chain data the features that could be detected were limited. In a later genetic analysis, fewer N-insertions in productive TCRs were reported among donors in an Asian-associated ancestry cluster than the roughly 670-donor mean. Because counts were too low, roughly 16 rarely observed V segments, including chromosome 9 orphons, were left out of the earlier analysis of 587 of the donors. Several of the top co-occurrence clusters appeared to be linked to parvovirus B19, influenza, CMV and Epstein-Barr virus, according to a later analysis. Assigning TCR associations to individual alleles was difficult when HLA alleles, especially DR and DQ, strongly co-occurred. The study listed 150 to 200 TCR beta chains as associated with cytomegalovirus. A further reported finding was that TCR beta sequences accurately predicted the HLA-A and HLA-B alleles for most subjects in the first cohort. A later analysis found that TCR association rates varied across HLA loci, with DRB1 alleles showing the most associated TCRs and HLA-C alleles the fewest. Sequencing depth was assumed to be roughly uniform across donors in the presence/absence analyses, though that assumption may not hold. A later analysis found that most CMV-associated TCR beta chains appeared HLA-restricted, with HLA associations seemingly driven largely by CMV exposure. An association between a missense DCLRE1C variant and V-gene and J-gene trimming of TCR beta chains was found in a later genetic analysis and replicated in an independent cohort. Because some donors lacked HLA typing at each locus, the association tests relied only on the typed subset. In vitro tests confirmed that three of the cytomegalovirus-associated TCR beta chains recognize cytomegalovirus antigens. In a later analysis, HLA-associated TCR beta chains were found to be more clonally expanded and to have lower generation probabilities than equally common non-associated chains. Most TCR sequences were seen in very few donors, while some public TCRs were found in many individuals. In both the original and validation cohorts, the classifier was reported to diagnose cytomegalovirus status with high specificity and sensitivity. A later analysis associated 16,951 TCR beta sequences with specific HLA alleles at a false discovery rate of 0.05. The authors suggested that the approach could potentially be extended to other disease states and immunological phenotypes. In an earlier analysis of 587 of the donors, most TCR beta V segments appeared in productive rearrangements about 90% or about 30% of the time, broadly matching IMGT annotations.

The cohort was made up of 666 healthy bone marrow donors. At the time of sampling, every cohort member was nominally healthy, though immune exposures that went unrecorded were likely present. The donor tested CMV seropositive, placing the donor among the 310 or so seropositive members of the cohort. Every donor gave a peripheral blood sample, and the peripheral blood mononuclear cells from that sample were used for TCR beta sequencing. The Qiagen DNeasy Blood Extraction Kit was used to extract genomic DNA from the blood cell samples. Library construction relied on the immunoSEQ multiplex PCR assay. For the multiplex PCR, a mixture combining 60 forward primers for TCR Vbeta segments and 13 reverse primers for TCR Jbeta segments was used. Amplification of the CDR3 region of rearranged TCR beta genes was performed with a multiplex PCR assay on genomic DNA. On the Illumina HiSeq System, the amplified TCR beta libraries were sequenced as 87-base-pair reads. The authors processed their data as follows. A later analysis counted around 72 million unique TCR beta chains across the 700 or so repertoires, and some 11 million of these chains were shared by at least two donors. Raw reads were error-corrected and collapsed into unique sequences by a nearest-neighbor algorithm in which closely related sequences were merged to remove PCR and sequencing errors. Alignment of CDR3 sequences to IMGT reference sequences was used to assign V, D and J gene segments. For a sequence to be retained, a match of at least six nucleotides to both a V gene segment and a J gene segment was required. A rearrangement counted as productive if the CDR3 had no stop codons and remained in frame with V and J, and every other rearrangement counted as non-productive. CDR3 was defined by IMGT convention, running from the second conserved V-encoded cysteine to the conserved J-encoded phenylalanine. In an earlier analysis of 587 of the donors, sequences lacking an unambiguous match to a single V gene segment were excluded. In an earlier analysis of roughly 500 of the donors, V segments were called functional above 56.7% productive rearrangements and were called segregating when the between-donor standard deviation exceeded 5%. A statistical classification framework was built for diagnosing cytomegalovirus status from the catalog of TCR beta chain sequences. V and J gene assignment, in a later analysis, came from comparing TCR nucleotide sequences with IMGT/GENE-DB human TR gene sequences. Using the TCRdist pipeline, a later analysis assigned CDR3 sequences along with most-parsimonious VDJ recombination scenarios. In a later analysis, each TCR beta chain was defined by its CDR3 amino acid sequence together with its V-gene family, and reads lacking a unique V-gene family were excluded. To address suspected cross-contamination and a sequencing artifact, a later analysis removed 550 to 750 highly shared, low-generation-probability nucleotide sequences. In a later analysis, a clonal expansion index was calculated for each public chain from normalized within-repertoire ranks of inferred template counts. In a later analysis, generation probabilities were computed using a VDJ recombination model fitted to out-of-frame rearrangements, and the results were checked against IGoR. In a later analysis, TCR-TCR, TCR-HLA and TCR-CMV co-occurrence was scored with hypergeometric tests, and a repertoire-size bias correction was applied to TCR pairs. To estimate false discovery rates, a later analysis permuted the HLA or CMV assignments 20 times. A later analysis grouped co-occurring TCRs with DBSCAN, adding TCRdist sequence similarity when clustering within HLA-allele-positive subsets. Repertoires with fewer than 30,000 or more than 120,000 public chains were left out of co-occurrence clustering, as were five repertoires with anomalous nucleotide sharing. TCRdb re-hosts the immuneACCESS table, in-frame sequences only. Its copies lack some clones; in the studies checked, an unresolved V gene accounts for under half of them, and the cause for the rest is not known. The V and J calls and the clone size are those of that table, but D and trimming were determined from the DNA. The sample has about 170,000 clones on record, 75% to 80% of them singletons. The ten largest clonotypes hold 5% to 8% of the sample.

About this clone: This clone's antigen is unknown. No qualities accompany the bases; no much larger clone lies one base away.

The sample comprised PBMCs. The sequence was obtained from a man in his forties in good health and CMV-seropositive.

The DNA is as follows: TGTGCCAGCAGCCAACACATAATAGAGACCCAGTACTTC. Its translation is CASSQHIIETQYF. The sequence joins TRBV14 to TRBJ2-5; the D gene is unclear. CDR1 SGHDN and CDR2 FVKESK were looked up in the germline V gene. V loses 2 bases, J loses 4 bases, and the germline ends lie 8 bases apart. Including cysteine and phenylalanine, the CDR3 has 13 amino acids. CDR3 DNA only is kept here, 39 bases in frame from base 1.